The T cell receptor beta chain under discussion was sequenced for a study of shared clonotypes between healthy human individuals. This CDR3 comprises 15 residues. Germline CDR1 reads SGHRS; CDR2 reads YFSETQ. V dropped 0 bases and J dropped 9 bases, with 18 bases sitting between them. Sequenced by immunoSEQ multiplex PCR; TCRdb stores in-frame clones only, minus some. The sample consists of over 2 million clones, roughly 92% of them appearing once. This sequence was found in a man younger than 30 in good health. Some clones in this sample may be carry-over from other donors' samples. The rearrangement joins TRBV5-1 to TRBJ1-1, with D hard to call. Sequencing was performed on naive CD4+ T cells from PBMCs. Subset: CD45RA+ positively selected. CDR3 DNA sequence: TGCGCCAGCAGCTTGGGTGAGATGTCGGGAATGAAAGCTTTCTTT. It yields the protein CASSLGEMSGMKAFF.